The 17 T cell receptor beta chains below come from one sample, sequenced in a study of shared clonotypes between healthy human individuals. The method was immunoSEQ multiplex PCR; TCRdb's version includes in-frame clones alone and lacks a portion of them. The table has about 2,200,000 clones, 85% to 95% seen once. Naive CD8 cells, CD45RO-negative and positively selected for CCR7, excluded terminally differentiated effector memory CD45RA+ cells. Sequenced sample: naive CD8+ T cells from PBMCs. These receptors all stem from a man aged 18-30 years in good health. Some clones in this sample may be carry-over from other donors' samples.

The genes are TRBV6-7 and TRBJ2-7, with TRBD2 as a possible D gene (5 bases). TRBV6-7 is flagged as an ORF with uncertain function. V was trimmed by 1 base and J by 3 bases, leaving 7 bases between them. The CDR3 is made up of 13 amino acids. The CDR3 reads CASSYLGDYEQYF. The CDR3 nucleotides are TGTGCCAGCAGTTACTTGGGAGACTACGAGCAGTACTTC.

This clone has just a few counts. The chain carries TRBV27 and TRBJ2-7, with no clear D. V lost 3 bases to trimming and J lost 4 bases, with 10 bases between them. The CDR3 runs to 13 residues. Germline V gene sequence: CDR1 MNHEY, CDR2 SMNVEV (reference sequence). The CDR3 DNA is TGTGCCAGCAGTTTCGGGCTGCAGTACGAGCAGTACTTC. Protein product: CASSFGLQYEQYF.

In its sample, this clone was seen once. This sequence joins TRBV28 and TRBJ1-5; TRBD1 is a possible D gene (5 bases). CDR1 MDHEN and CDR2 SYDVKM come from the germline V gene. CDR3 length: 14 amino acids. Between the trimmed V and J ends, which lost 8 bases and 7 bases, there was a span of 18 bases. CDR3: CASGFATGGQPQHF. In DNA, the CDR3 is TGTGCCAGCGGATTCGCCACCGGGGGACAGCCCCAGCATTTT.

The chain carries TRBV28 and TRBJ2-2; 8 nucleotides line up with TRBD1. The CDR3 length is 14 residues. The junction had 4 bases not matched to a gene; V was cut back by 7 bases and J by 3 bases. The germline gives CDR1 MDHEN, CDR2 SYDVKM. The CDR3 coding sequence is TGTGCCAGCACCTGGACAGGGCACACCGGGGAGCTGTTTTTT. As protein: CASTWTGHTGELFF.

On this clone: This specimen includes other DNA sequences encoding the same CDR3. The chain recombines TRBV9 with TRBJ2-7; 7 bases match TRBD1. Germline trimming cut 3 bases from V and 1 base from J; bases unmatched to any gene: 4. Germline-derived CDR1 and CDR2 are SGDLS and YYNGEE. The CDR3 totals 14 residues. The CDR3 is CASSAGTDSYEQYF. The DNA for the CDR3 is TGTGCCAGCAGCGCCGGGACAGATTCCTACGAGCAGTACTTC.

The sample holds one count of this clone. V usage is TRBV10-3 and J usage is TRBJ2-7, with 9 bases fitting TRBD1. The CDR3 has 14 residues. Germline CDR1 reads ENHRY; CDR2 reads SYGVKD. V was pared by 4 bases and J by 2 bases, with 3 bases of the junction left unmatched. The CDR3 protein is CAISGRDRAYEQYF. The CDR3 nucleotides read TGTGCCATCAGTGGGAGGGACAGGGCCTACGAGCAGTACTTC.

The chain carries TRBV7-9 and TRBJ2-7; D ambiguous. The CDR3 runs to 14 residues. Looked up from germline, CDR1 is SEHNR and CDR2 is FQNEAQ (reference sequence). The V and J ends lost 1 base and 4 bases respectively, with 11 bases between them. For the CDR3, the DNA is TGTGCCAGCAGCTTAGATGGGAACCCTTACGAGCAGTACTTC. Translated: CASSLDGNPYEQYF.

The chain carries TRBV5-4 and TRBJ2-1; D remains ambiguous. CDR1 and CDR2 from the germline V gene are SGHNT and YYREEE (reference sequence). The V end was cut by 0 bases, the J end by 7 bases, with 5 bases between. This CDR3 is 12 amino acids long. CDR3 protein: CASSLVENEQFF. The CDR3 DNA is TGTGCCAGCAGCTTGGTCGAGAATGAGCAGTTCTTC. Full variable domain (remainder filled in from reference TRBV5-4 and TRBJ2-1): ETGVTQSPTHLIKTRGQQVTLRCSSQSGHNTVSWYQQALGQGPQFIFQYYREEENGRGNFPPRFSGLQFPNYSSELNVNALELDDSALYLCASSLVENEQFFGPGTRLTVL.

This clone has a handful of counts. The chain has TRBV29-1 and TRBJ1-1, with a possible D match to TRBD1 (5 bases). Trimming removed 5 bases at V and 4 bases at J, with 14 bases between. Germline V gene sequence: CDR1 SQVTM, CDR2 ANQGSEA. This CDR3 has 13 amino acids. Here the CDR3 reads CSVPGTVATEAFF. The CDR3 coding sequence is TGCAGCGTTCCTGGGACGGTCGCCACTGAAGCTTTCTTT.

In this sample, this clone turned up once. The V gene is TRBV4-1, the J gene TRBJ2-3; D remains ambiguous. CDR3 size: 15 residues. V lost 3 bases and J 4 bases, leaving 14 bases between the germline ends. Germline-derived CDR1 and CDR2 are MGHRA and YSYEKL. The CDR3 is CASSHRVTTSDTQYF. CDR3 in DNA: TGCGCCAGCAGCCATCGGGTTACAACCTCAGATACGCAGTATTTT.

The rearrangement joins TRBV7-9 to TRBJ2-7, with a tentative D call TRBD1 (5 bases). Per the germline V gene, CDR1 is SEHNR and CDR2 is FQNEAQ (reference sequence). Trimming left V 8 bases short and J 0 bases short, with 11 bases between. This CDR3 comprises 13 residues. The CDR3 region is CASGQGLSYEQYF. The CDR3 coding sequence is TGTGCCAGCGGGCAGGGCCTCTCCTACGAGCAGTACTTC.

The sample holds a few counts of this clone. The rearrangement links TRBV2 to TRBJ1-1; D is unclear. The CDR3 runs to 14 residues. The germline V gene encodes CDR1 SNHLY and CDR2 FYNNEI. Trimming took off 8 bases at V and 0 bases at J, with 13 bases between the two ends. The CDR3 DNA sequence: TGTGCCAGCGGTATCGGACGATTGAACACTGAAGCTTTCTTT. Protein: CASGIGRLNTEAFF.

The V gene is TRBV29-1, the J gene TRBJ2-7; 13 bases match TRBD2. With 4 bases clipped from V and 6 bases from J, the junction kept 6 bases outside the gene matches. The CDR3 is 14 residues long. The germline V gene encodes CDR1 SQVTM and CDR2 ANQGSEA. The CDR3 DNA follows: TGCAGCGTTGTAGGGACTAGCGGGACCCCCGAGCAGTACTTC. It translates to CSVVGTSGTPEQYF.

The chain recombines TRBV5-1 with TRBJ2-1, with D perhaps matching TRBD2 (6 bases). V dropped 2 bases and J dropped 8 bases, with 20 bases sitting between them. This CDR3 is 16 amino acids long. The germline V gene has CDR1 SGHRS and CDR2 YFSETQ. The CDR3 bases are TGCGCCAGCAGCTTAACACCGGGACCGCGGGGCGATGAGCAGTTCTTC. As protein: CASSLTPGPRGDEQFF.

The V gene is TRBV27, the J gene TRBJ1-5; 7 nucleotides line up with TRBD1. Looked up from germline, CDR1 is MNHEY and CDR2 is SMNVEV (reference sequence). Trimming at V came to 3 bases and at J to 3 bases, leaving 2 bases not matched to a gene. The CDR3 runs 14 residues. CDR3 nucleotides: TGTGCCAGCAGTTTTGGGACAGCCAATCAGCCCCAGCATTTT. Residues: CASSFGTANQPQHF.

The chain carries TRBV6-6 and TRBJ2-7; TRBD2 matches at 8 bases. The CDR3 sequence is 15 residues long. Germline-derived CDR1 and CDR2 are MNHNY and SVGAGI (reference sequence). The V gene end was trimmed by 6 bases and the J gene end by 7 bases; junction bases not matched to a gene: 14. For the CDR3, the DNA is TGTGCCAGCAGCCAGGGACTAGTGGGACCAGATGAGCAGTACTTC. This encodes CASSQGLVGPDEQYF.

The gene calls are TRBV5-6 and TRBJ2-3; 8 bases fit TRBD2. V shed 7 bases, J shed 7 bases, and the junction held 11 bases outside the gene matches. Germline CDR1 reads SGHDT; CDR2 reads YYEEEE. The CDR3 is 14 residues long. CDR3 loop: CASGPGGGINTQYF. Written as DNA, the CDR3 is TGTGCCAGCGGCCCCGGGGGGGGCATAAATACGCAGTATTTT.